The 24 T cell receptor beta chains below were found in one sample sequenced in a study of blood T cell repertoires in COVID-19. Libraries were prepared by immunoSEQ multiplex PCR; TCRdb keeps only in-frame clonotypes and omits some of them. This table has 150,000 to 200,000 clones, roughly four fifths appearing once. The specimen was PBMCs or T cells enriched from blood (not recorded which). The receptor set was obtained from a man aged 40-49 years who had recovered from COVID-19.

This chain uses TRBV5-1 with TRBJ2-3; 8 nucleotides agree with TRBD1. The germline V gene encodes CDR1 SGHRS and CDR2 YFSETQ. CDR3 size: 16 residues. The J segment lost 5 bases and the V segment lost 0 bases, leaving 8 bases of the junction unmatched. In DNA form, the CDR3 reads TGCGCCAGCAGCTTGGAGGGCAGGGGGCATGAAGATACGCAGTATTTT. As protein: CASSLEGRGHEDTQYF.

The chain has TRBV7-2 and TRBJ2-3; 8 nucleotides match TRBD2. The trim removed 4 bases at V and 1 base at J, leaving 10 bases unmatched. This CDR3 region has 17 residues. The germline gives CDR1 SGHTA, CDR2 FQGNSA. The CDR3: CASSYVSGTRRTDTQYF. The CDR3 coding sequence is TGTGCCAGCAGCTACGTCTCCGGGACTAGACGCACAGATACGCAGTATTTT.

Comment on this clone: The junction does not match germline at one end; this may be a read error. Here the CDR3 reads CASSQGVAGARDF. The CDR3 bases are TGTGCCAGCAGCCAAGGAGTAGCGGGAGCGAGGGACTTC. The chain is built from TRBV3-1 (or the pseudogene TRBV3-2) and TRBJ2-7, with 9 bases aligning to TRBD2. CDR3 length: 13 amino acids. CDR1 LGHDT and CDR2 YNNKEL come from the germline V gene (reference sequence).

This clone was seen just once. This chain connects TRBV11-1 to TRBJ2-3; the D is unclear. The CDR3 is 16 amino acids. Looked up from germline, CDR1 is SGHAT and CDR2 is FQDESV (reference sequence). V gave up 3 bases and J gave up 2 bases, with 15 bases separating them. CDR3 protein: CASSFRGHSFTDTQYF. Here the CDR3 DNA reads TGTGCCAGCAGCTTCCGTGGGCACTCCTTCACAGATACGCAGTATTTT.

The CDR3 loop reads CASSPLQGETQYF. CDR3 nucleotide sequence: TGTGCCAGCAGTCCCCTACAGGGGGAGACCCAGTACTTC. The chain has TRBV12-3 or TRBV12-4 and TRBJ2-5; 7 nucleotides align to TRBD1. The CDR3 totals 13 residues. With 5 bases clipped from V and 5 bases from J, the junction kept 5 bases outside the gene matches.

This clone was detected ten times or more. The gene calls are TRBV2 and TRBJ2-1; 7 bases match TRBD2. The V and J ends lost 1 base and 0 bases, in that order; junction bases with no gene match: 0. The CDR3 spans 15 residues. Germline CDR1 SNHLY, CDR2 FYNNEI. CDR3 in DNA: TGTGCCAGCAGTGAAGGGGGGGGCTCCTACAATGAGCAGTTCTTC. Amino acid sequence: CASSEGGGSYNEQFF.

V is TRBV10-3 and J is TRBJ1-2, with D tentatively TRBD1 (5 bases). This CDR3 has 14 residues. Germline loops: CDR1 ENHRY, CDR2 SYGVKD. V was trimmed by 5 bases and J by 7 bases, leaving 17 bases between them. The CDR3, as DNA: TGTGCCATCAGTCCAACCCCGACAGATGGTGGCTACACCTTC. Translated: CAISPTPTDGGYTF.

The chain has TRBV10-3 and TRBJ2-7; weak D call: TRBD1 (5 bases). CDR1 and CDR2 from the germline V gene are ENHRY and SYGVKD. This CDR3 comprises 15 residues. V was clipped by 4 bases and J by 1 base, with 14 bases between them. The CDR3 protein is CAISGGTGISYEQYF. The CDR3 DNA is TGTGCCATCAGTGGGGGAACAGGAATTTCCTACGAGCAGTACTTC.

DNA for the CDR3: TGTGCCAGCAGTTACCTCCCGGGTGGTTGGGAGTTCTTC. This gives the protein CASSYLPGGWEFF. This rearrangement joins TRBV12-3 or TRBV12-4 to TRBJ2-1; unclear D gene. The CDR3 is made up of 13 amino acids. V was pared by 4 bases and J by 14 bases, with 18 bases between.

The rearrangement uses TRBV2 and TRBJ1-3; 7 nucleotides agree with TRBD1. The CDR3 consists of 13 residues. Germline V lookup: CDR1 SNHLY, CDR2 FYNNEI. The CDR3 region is CACQQGQPYTIYF. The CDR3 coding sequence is TGTGCTTGCCAGCAGGGACAGCCTTACACCATATATTTT. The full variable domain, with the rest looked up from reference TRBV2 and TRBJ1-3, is EPEVTQTPSHQVTQMGQEVILRCVPISNHLYFYWYRQILGQKVEFLVSFYNNEISEKSEIFDDQFSVERPDGSNFTLKIRSTKLEDSAMYFCACQQGQPYTIYFGEGSWLTVV.

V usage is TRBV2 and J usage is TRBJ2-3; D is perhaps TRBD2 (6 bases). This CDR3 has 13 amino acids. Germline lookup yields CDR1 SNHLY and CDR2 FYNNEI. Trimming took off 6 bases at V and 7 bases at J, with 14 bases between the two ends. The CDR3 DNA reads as TGTGCCAGCAGAGGGGACTTTGGGAATACGCAGTATTTT. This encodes CASRGDFGNTQYF.

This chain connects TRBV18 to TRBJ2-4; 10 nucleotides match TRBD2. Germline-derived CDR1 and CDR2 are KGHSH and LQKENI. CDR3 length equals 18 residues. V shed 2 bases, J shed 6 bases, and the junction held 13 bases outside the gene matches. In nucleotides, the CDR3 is TGTGCCAGCTCACCAAAGGGGCTAGCGGGAGAATCCGGAAACATTCAGTACTTC. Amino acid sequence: CASSPKGLAGESGNIQYF.

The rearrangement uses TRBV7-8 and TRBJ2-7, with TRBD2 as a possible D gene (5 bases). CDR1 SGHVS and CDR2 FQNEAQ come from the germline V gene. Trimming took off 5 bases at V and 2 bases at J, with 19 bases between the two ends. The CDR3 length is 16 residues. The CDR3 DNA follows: TGTGCCAGCAGCCTGCTACTGGGAGAGCGACCCTACGAGCAGTACTTC. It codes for CASSLLLGERPYEQYF.

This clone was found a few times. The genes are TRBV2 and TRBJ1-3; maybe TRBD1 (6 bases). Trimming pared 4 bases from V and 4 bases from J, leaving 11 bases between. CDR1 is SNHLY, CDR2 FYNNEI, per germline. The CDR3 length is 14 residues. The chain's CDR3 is CASSARQGGNTIYF. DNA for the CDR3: TGTGCCAGCAGTGCGAGGCAGGGGGGAAACACCATATATTTT.

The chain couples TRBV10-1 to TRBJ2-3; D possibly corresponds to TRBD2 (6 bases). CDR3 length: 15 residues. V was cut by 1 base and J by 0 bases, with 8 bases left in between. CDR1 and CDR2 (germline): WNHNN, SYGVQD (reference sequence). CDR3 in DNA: TGCGCCAGCAGTGAGTTAGCGGTCAGCACAGATACGCAGTATTTT. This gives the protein CASSELAVSTDTQYF.

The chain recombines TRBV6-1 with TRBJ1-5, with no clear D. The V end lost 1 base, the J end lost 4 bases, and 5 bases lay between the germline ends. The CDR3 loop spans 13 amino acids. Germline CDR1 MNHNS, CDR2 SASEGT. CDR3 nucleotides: TGTGCCAGCAGTGAAGAGGAGAATCAGCCCCAGCATTTT. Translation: CASSEEENQPQHF.

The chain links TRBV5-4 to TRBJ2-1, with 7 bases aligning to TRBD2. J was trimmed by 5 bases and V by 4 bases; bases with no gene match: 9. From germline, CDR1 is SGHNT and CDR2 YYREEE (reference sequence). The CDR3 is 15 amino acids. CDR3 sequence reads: CASSLRASGDNEQFF. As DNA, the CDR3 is TGTGCCAGCAGCCTGAGGGCTAGCGGTGACAATGAGCAGTTCTTC.

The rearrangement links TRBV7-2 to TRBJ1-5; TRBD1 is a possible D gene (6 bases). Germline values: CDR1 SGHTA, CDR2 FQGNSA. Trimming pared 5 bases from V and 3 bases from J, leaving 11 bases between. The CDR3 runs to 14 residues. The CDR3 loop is CASSRGQNNQPQHF. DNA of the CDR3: TGTGCCAGCAGCAGAGGACAGAACAATCAGCCCCAGCATTTT.

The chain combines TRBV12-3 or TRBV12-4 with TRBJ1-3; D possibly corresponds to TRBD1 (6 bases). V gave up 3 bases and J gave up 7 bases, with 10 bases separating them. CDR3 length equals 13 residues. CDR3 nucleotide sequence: TGTGCCAGCAGTTTTCAGGGGTCGAACACCATATATTTT. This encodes CASSFQGSNTIYF.

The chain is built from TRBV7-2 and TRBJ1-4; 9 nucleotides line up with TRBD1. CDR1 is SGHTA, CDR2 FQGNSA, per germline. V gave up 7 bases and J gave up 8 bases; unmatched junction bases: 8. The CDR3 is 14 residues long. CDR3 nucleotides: TGTGCCAGCACCCGGGACAGGGATCGCGAAAAACTGTTTTTT. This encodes CASTRDRDREKLFF.

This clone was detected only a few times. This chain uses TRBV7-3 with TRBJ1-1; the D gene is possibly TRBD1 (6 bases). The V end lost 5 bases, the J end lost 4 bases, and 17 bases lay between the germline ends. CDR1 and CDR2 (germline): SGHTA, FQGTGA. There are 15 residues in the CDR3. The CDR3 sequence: CASSTNRVGATEAFF. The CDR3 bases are TGTGCCAGCAGCACGAACAGGGTAGGAGCCACTGAAGCTTTCTTT.

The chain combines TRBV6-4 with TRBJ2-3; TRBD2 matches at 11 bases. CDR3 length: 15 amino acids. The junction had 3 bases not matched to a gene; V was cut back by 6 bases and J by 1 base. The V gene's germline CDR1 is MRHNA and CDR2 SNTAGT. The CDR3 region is CASSKGLAGTDTQYF. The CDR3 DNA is TGTGCCAGCAGCAAGGGACTAGCGGGCACAGATACGCAGTATTTT.

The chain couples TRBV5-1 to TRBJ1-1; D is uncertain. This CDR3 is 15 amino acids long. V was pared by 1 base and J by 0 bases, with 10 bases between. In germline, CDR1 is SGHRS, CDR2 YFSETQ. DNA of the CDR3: TGCGCCAGCAGCTTGTCTTCCCAGATGAACACTGAAGCTTTCTTT. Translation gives CASSLSSQMNTEAFF.

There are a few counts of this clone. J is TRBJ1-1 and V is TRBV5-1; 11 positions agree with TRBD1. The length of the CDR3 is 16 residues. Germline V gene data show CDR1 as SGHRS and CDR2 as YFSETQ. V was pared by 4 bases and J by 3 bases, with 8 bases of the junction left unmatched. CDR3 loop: CASSERTGGADTEAFF. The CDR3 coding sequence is TGCGCCAGCAGCGAACGGACAGGGGGCGCAGACACTGAAGCTTTCTTT.